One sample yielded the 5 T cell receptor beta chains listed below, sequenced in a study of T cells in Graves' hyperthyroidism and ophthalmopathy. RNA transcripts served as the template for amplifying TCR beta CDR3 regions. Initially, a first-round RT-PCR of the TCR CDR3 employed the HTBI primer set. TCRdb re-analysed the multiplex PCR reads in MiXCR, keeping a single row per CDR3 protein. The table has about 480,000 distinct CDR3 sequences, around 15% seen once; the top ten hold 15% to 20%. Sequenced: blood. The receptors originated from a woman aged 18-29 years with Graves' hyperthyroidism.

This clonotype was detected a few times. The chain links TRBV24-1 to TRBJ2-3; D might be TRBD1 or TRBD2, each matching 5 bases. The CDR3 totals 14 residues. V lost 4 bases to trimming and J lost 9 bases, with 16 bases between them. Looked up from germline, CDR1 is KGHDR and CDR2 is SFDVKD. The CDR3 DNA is TGTGCCACCAGTGACTCCGGAAGAGGGGACACGCAGTATTTT. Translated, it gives CATSDSGRGDTQYF.

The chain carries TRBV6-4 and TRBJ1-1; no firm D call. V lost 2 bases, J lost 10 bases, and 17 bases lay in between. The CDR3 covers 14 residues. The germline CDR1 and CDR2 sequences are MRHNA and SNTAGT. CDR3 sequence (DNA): TGTGCCAGCAGTGACCGACAACCCCGACGACGAGCTTTCTTT. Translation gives CASSDRQPRRRAFF.

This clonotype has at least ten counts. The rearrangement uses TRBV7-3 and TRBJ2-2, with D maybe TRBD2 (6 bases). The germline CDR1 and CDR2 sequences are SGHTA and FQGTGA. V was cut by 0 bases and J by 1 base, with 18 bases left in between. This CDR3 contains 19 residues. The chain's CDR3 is CASSLTPSARMVNTGELFF. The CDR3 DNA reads TGTGCCAGCAGCTTAACGCCTAGCGCCCGAATGGTGAACACCGGGGAGCTGTTTTTT.

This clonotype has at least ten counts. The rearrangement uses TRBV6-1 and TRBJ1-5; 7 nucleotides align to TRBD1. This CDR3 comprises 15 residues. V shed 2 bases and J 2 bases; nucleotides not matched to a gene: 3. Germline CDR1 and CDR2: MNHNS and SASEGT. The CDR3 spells CASSEYRGGNQPQHF. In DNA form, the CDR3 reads TGTGCCAGCAGTGAATACAGGGGCGGCAATCAGCCCCAGCATTTT.

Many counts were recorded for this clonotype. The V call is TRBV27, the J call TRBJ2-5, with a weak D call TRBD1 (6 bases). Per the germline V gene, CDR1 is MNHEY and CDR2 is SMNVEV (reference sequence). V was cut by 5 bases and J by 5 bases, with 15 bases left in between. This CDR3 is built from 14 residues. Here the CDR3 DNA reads TGTGCCAGCAGTCGGCTGGGACAAGGGGAGACCCAGTACTTC. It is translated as CASSRLGQGETQYF.